This is a list of T cell receptor beta chains from one sample in a study of blood T cell repertoires in COVID-19. Profiling relied on immunoSEQ multiplex PCR, and the TCRdb table lists in-frame clones only, not all of them. The sample carries some 73,000 clones, approximately 80% recorded once. What was sequenced was peripheral blood. Receptor source: a woman in her sixties with acute or convalescent COVID-19. CDR3s include the opening cysteine and the closing phenylalanine or tryptophan. The order of the fields is J gene, V gene, CDR3 protein.

j_gene: TRBJ2-3; v_gene: TRBV2; CDR3aa: CASSRTGGTDTQYF
j_gene: TRBJ2-5; v_gene: TRBV5-6; CDR3aa: CASSLADRGETQYF
j_gene: TRBJ2-3; v_gene: TRBV19; CDR3aa: CASSTWTVGDTQYF
j_gene: TRBJ2-5; v_gene: TRBV28; CDR3aa: CASSKRQGALRETQYF
j_gene: TRBJ2-6; v_gene: TRBV2; CDR3aa: CASSAGAGANVLTF
j_gene: TRBJ1-6; v_gene: TRBV7-6; CDR3aa: CASSAGLGQNNSPLHF
j_gene: TRBJ1-2; v_gene: TRBV6-1; CDR3aa: CASSDMVRGDYGYTF
j_gene: TRBJ2-7; v_gene: TRBV10-3; CDR3aa: CAISDPYRKGSYEQYF
j_gene: TRBJ1-1; v_gene: TRBV11-2; CDR3aa: CASSLAWPPGGNTEAFF
j_gene: TRBJ1-1; v_gene: TRBV15; CDR3aa: CATTRDKINTEAFF
j_gene: TRBJ1-5; v_gene: TRBV19; CDR3aa: CASSPGGSNQPQHF
j_gene: TRBJ1-1; v_gene: TRBV2; CDR3aa: CASRLQGGGGTEAFF
j_gene: TRBJ2-1; v_gene: TRBV9; CDR3aa: CASSVALQGAGGEQFF
j_gene: TRBJ2-7; v_gene: TRBV11-3; CDR3aa: CASSPGSGSLNEQYF
j_gene: TRBJ2-5; v_gene: TRBV5-1; CDR3aa: CASRSAVRETQYF
j_gene: TRBJ1-4; v_gene: TRBV11-2; CDR3aa: CASSLDPVAYLFF
j_gene: TRBJ1-2; v_gene: TRBV6-2/TRBV6-3; CDR3aa: CASSTQTGSDYGYTF
j_gene: TRBJ1-2; v_gene: TRBV5-1; CDR3aa: CASSSGSVWSGYTF
j_gene: TRBJ2-7; v_gene: TRBV2; CDR3aa: CASRGGYSGSSYEQYF
j_gene: TRBJ2-1; v_gene: TRBV6-1; CDR3aa: CASSDKFTAYNEQFF
j_gene: TRBJ2-1; v_gene: TRBV12-5; CDR3aa: CASGLVASGHSYNEQFF
j_gene: TRBJ1-2; v_gene: TRBV29-1; CDR3aa: CSVATGSNYGYTF
j_gene: TRBJ2-3; v_gene: TRBV7-9; CDR3aa: CASSLGGPRGRMIDTQYF
j_gene: TRBJ1-5; v_gene: TRBV24-1; CDR3aa: CATSDFGTGGLGQPQHF
j_gene: TRBJ1-6; v_gene: TRBV7-9; CDR3aa: CASSLAESSPLHF
j_gene: TRBJ2-7; v_gene: TRBV30; CDR3aa: CAWSKRTGLSYEQYF
j_gene: TRBJ1-2; v_gene: TRBV6-6; CDR3aa: CASSPGTGLYGYTF
j_gene: TRBJ2-5; v_gene: TRBV7-3; CDR3aa: CASCGPQETQYF
j_gene: TRBJ2-4; v_gene: TRBV30; CDR3aa: CAGTVVPKNIQYF
j_gene: TRBJ1-5; v_gene: TRBV20-1; CDR3aa: CSASAGDQPQHF
j_gene: TRBJ2-1; v_gene: TRBV24-1; CDR3aa: CATSDHSSGTGGNEQFF
j_gene: TRBJ2-7; v_gene: TRBV5-4; CDR3aa: CASSSSGRAYEQYF
j_gene: TRBJ1-2; v_gene: TRBV5-5; CDR3aa: CASSPEAGTAYGYTF
j_gene: TRBJ2-7; v_gene: TRBV30; CDR3aa: CAWRGGGLYYEQYF
j_gene: TRBJ2-5; v_gene: TRBV3-1/TRBV3-2; CDR3aa: CASSGLAGETQYF